The clone carrying this T cell receptor (beta chain) was seen only a few times. The antigen remains undetermined. This record comes from a study of OX40 agonist ivuxolimab in advanced cancers. Study background: The study treated patients with ivuxolimab, an agonistic anti-OX40 (CD134) antibody.

Only in-frame clones appear in the TCRdb table, and some are missing; sequencing was by immunoSEQ multiplex PCR. The sample has 25,000 to 35,000 clones, less than 90% seen once. Overall study results and limits: Doses of 0.1 to 3.0 mg/kg were accompanied by clonal expansion of CD4+ and CD8+ blood T cells by week 6.

Trimming pared 0 bases from V and 7 bases from J, leaving 16 bases between. The CDR3 spans 15 residues. Germline V gives CDR1 LGHNA, CDR2 YNFKEQ. The chain couples TRBV4-2 to TRBJ2-7; the D is unclear. Sequencing was performed on CD4+ or CD8+ T cells sorted from blood, taken in a trial of the OX40 agonist ivuxolimab. The TCR originated in an adult with an advanced solid tumor such as melanoma, head and neck, liver or kidney cancer. The CDR3, as DNA: TGTGCCAGCAGCCAAGATGGTACGGACCGTAGAGAGCAGTACTTC. It is translated as CASSQDGTDRREQYF.